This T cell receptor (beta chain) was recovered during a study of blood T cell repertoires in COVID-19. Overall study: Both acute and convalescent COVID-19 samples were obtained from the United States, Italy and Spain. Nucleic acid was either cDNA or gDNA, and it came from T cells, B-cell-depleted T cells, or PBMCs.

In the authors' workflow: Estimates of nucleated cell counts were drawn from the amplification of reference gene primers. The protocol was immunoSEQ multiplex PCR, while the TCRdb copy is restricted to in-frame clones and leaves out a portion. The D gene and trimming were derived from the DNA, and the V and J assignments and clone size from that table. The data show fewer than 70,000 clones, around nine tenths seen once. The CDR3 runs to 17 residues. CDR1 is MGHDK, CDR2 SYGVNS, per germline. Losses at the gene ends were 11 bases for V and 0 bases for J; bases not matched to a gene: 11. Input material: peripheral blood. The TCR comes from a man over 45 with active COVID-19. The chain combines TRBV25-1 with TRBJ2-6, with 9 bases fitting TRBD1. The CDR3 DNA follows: TGTGCCGAAGACAGGACAGGGGAACTCTCTGGGGCCAACGTCCTGACTTTC. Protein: CAEDRTGELSGANVLTF.